This TCR beta chain was captured by sequencing in a study of control samples from healthy donors and cancer patients. The method was immunoSEQ multiplex PCR; TCRdb's version includes in-frame clones alone and lacks a portion of them. The data show about 170,000 clones, around nine tenths seen once. The ends were cut back, 5 bases at V and 10 bases at J, with 12 bases in the middle. CDR3 length: 13 amino acids. Germline CDR1 is PRHDT and CDR2 is FYEKMQ (reference sequence). This chain joins TRBV13 and TRBJ1-6; no firm D call. The sequence derives from a man aged 30 to 45 in good health. Specimen: blood. The DNA for the CDR3 is TGTGCCAGCAGCCTCCTAGGCGACTCACCCCTCCACTTT. Its protein product is CASSLLGDSPLHF.